The 11 T cell receptor beta chains reported below all come from one sample, sequenced in a study of blood T cell repertoires in COVID-19 (dated by TCRdb to 2020 to 2021). Libraries were prepared through the immunoSEQ multiplex PCR assay. TCRdb holds this immuneACCESS table with in-frame rearrangements only. Some clones are missing; in checked studies, unresolved V genes explain under half, and the rest has no known cause. This sample is represented by about 230,000 clones; over 80% of them were singletons. The top ten hold approximately 30% of the sample. The sample taken for sequencing was peripheral blood. These receptors were taken from a man in his forties with acute or convalescent COVID-19.

This chain links TRBV5-6 with TRBJ2-2, with no clear D. The CDR3 is 15 residues long. The ends were cut back, 1 base at V and 0 bases at J, with 7 bases in the middle. The germline V gene has CDR1 SGHDT and CDR2 YYEEEE. DNA for the CDR3: TGTGCCAGCAGCTTGCTCGCGGCGAACACCGGGGAGCTGTTTTTT. Translation: CASSLLAANTGELFF. The full variable domain, in which reference TRBV5-6 and TRBJ2-2 provide the parts outside the CDR3, is DAGVTQSPTHLIKTRGQQVTLRCSPKSGHDTVSWYQQALGQGPQFIFQYYEEEERQRGNFPDRFSGHQFPNYSSELNVNALLLGDSALYLCASSLLAANTGELFFGEGSRLTVL.

This chain uses TRBV5-1 with TRBJ1-4, with TRBD1 matching 7 bases. Germline CDR1 reads SGHRS; CDR2 reads YFSETQ. The CDR3 extends over 14 amino acids. The junction had 5 bases not matched to a gene; V was cut back by 1 base and J by 8 bases. CDR3 coding DNA: TGCGCCAGCAGCTTGAGACAGGGACACGAAAAACTGTTTTTT. Its protein is CASSLRQGHEKLFF.

The rearrangement uses TRBV7-9 and TRBJ1-1; possible D gene TRBD1, 5 bases. V was cut by 5 bases and J by 4 bases, with 14 bases left in between. The germline V gene encodes CDR1 SEHNR and CDR2 FQNEAQ (reference sequence). This CDR3 region has 14 residues. The CDR3: CASSAQGLGTEAFF. DNA of the CDR3: TGTGCCAGCAGCGCCCAGGGTTTAGGCACTGAAGCTTTCTTT.

The V and J genes are TRBV6-5 and TRBJ1-2, with D unresolved. Germline values: CDR1 MNHEY, CDR2 SVGAGI. The CDR3 is 14 amino acids. V was clipped by 5 bases and J by 2 bases, with 12 bases between them. As DNA, the CDR3 is TGTGCCAGCAGTCCCTATACAGCAAACTATGGCTACACCTTC. Encoded protein: CASSPYTANYGYTF.

Concerning this clone: Other DNA sequences from this sample encode an identical CDR3 as well. The chain combines TRBV5-1 with TRBJ2-3; D perhaps matches TRBD2 (5 bases). The germline gives CDR1 SGHRS, CDR2 YFSETQ. Trimming removed 2 bases at V and 0 bases at J, with 7 bases between. This CDR3 contains 14 residues. The CDR3 loop is CASSLSGSTDTQYF. CDR3 nucleotides: TGCGCCAGCAGCTTAAGCGGAAGCACAGATACGCAGTATTTT.

V gene TRBV4-2 combines with J gene TRBJ2-2, with unresolved D. The germline CDR1 and CDR2 sequences are LGHNA and YNFKEQ. Trimming removed 4 bases at V and 4 bases at J, with 19 bases between. This CDR3 spans 17 amino acids. The CDR3 nucleotides are TGTGCCAGCAGCCCCTCCTCGTCCGAGTACCCCACCGGGGAGCTGTTTTTT. Amino acids: CASSPSSSEYPTGELFF.

J is TRBJ2-7 and V is TRBV21-1; the table gives TRBD2 as D, unverified against the DNA. TRBV21-1 is deemed a pseudogene. This CDR3 comprises 19 residues. CDR3 sequence reads: CASSRPGTSGREGSYEQYF. The CDR3 DNA is TGTGCCAGCAGCAGACCCGGGACTAGCGGGAGGGAGGGGTCCTACGAGCAGTACTTC.

The V and J genes are TRBV5-6 and TRBJ1-6; 9 bases match TRBD1. The CDR3 extends over 14 amino acids. Germline V CDR1 and CDR2: SGHDT, YYEEEE. The ends lost 5 bases at V and 10 bases at J; junction bases unmatched: 7. CDR3 DNA: TGTGCCAGCAGGGCCGGGACAGGGCCGTCACCCCTCCACTTT. It specifies CASRAGTGPSPLHF.

This chain joins TRBV5-1 and TRBJ2-1; the match to TRBD1 covers 11 bases. CDR1 and CDR2 (germline): SGHRS, YFSETQ. V dropped 4 bases and J dropped 8; count of bases not matched to a gene: 8. The CDR3 is made up of 15 amino acids. The CDR3: CASSRGQGVWDEQFF. CDR3 nucleotides: TGCGCCAGCAGCCGGGGACAGGGGGTTTGGGATGAGCAGTTCTTC.

V and J are TRBV7-8 and TRBJ1-1; D gene uncertain. Germline V lookup: CDR1 SGHVS, CDR2 FQNEAQ. Trimming took off 5 bases at V and 4 bases at J, with 14 bases between the two ends. The CDR3 runs 14 residues. The CDR3 region has the DNA TGTGCCAGCAGCACTCTCCTGTCGGGCACTGAAGCTTTCTTT. This encodes CASSTLLSGTEAFF.

This chain links TRBV4-1 with TRBJ2-1; TRBD1 matches 7 bases. Germline CDR1 MGHRA, CDR2 YSYEKL. CDR3 size: 16 residues. V shed 5 bases and J 3 bases; nucleotides not matched to a gene: 10. CDR3 sequence: CASSKGNRGDYNEQFF. The CDR3, as DNA: TGCGCCAGCAGCAAAGGAAACAGGGGAGACTACAATGAGCAGTTCTTC.